There are a few counts of the clone carrying this T cell receptor (beta chain). The data originate from a study of shared clonotypes between healthy human individuals. Data came from immunoSEQ multiplex PCR; TCRdb stores just in-frame clones and leaves some out. The sample includes roughly 1,000,000 clones, approximately 80% of them seen just once. This CDR3 is built from 15 residues. V lost 4 bases and J 3 bases, leaving 12 bases between the germline ends. CDR1 and CDR2 (germline): MGHRA, YSYEKL. Material: memory CD4+ T cells from PBMCs. Documented subset: CD45RA-negative fraction. The chain employs TRBV4-1 and TRBJ2-2; TRBD1 or TRBD2 may be the D gene (5 bases each). The receptor was derived from a young man in good health. Some clones in this sample may be carry-over from other donors' samples. The CDR3 protein is CASSPFEGYTGELFF. The DNA of the CDR3 is TGCGCCAGCAGCCCCTTCGAGGGGTACACCGGGGAGCTGTTTTTT.